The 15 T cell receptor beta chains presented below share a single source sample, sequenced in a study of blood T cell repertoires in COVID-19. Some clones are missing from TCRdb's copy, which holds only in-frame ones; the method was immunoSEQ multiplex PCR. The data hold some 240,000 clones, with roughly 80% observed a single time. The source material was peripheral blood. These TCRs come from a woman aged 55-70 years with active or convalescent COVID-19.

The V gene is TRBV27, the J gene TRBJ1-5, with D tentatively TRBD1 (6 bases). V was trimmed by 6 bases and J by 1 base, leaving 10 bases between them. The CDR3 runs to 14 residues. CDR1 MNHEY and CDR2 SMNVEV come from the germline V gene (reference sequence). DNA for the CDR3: TGTGCCAGCAGCACAGGGTCGAGCAATCAGCCCCAGCATTTT. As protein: CASSTGSSNQPQHF.

In nucleotides, the CDR3 is TGTGCCAGCAGCCTCAGGGGTTCAGAGACCCAGTACTTC. Its protein product is CASSLRGSETQYF. This chain joins TRBV7-3 and TRBJ2-5, with a tentative D call TRBD1 (6 bases). The CDR3 covers 13 residues. With 5 bases removed from V and 4 bases from J, the gap between germline ends came to 11 bases. Looked up from germline, CDR1 is SGHTA and CDR2 is FQGTGA.

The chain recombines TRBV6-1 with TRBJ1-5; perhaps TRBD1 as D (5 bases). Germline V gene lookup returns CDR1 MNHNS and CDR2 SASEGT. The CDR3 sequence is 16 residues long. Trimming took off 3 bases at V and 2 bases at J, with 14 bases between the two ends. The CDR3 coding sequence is TGTGCCAGCAGTGAGCCCAGGGTTGTCGGCAATCAGCCCCAGCATTTT. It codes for CASSEPRVVGNQPQHF.

The CDR3 protein is CASSRVGLAGDPYEQYF. DNA for the CDR3: TGCGCCAGCAGTCGAGTTGGACTAGCGGGGGATCCCTACGAGCAGTACTTC. This chain links TRBV4-1 with TRBJ2-7, with 13 bases that match TRBD2. V trimming: 6 bases; J trimming: 2 bases; junction bases outside the gene matches: 10. From germline, CDR1 is MGHRA and CDR2 YSYEKL. The CDR3 runs to 17 residues.

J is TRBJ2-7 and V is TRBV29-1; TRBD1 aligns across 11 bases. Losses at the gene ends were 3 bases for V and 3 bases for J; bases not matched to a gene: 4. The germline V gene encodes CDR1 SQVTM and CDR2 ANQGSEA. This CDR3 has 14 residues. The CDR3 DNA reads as TGCAGCGTTGATCCCGGGACAGGGGGCTACGAGCAGTACTTC. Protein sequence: CSVDPGTGGYEQYF.

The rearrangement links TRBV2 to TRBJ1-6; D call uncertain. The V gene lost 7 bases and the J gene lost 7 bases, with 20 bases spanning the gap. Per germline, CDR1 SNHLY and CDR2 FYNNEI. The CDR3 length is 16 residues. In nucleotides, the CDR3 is TGTGCCAGCACCCCGGCGGGTTTCCCGGGGAATTCACCCCTCCACTTT. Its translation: CASTPAGFPGNSPLHF.

DNA for the CDR3: TGTGCCAGCAGTGAACAGATTGAAGCTTTCTTT. The encoded protein is CASSEQIEAFF. The V gene is TRBV2, the J gene TRBJ1-1; D unresolved. CDR1 is SNHLY and CDR2 is FYNNEI in the germline V gene. V was trimmed by 2 bases and J by 7 bases, leaving 5 bases between them. The CDR3 spans 11 residues. The full variable domain, its missing parts supplied by reference TRBV2 and TRBJ1-1, is EPEVTQTPSHQVTQMGQEVILRCVPISNHLYFYWYRQILGQKVEFLVSFYNNEISEKSEIFDDQFSVERPDGSNFTLKIRSTKLEDSAMYFCASSEQIEAFFGQGTRLTVV.

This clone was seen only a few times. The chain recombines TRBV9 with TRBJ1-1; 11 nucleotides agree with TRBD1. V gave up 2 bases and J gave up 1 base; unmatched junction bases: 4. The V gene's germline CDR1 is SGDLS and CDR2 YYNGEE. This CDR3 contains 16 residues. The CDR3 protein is CASSVGQGARNTEAFF. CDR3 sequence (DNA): TGTGCCAGCAGCGTCGGACAGGGGGCAAGGAACACTGAAGCTTTCTTT. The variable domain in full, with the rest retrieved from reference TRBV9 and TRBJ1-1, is DSGVTQTPKHLITATGQRVTLRCSPRSGDLSVYWYQQSLDQGLQFLIQYYNGEERAKGNILERFSAQQFPDLHSELNLSSLELGDSALYFCASSVGQGARNTEAFFGQGTRLTVV.

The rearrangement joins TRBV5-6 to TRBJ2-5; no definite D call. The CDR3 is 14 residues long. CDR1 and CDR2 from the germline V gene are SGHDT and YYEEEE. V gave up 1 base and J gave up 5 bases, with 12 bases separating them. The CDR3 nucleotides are TGTGCCAGCAGCTTGTGGGCAACGATCGAGACCCAGTACTTC. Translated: CASSLWATIETQYF.

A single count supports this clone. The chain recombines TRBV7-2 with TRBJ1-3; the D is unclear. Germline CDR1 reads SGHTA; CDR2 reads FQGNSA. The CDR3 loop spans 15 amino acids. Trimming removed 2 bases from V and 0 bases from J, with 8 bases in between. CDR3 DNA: TGTGCCAGCAGCTTATCGCGCTTCTCTGGAAACACCATATATTTT. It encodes CASSLSRFSGNTIYF.

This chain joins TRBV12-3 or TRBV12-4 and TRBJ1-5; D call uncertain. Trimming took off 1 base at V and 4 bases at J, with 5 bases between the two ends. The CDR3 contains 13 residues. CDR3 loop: CASSLGRNQPQHF. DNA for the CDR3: TGTGCCAGCAGTTTAGGGAGGAATCAGCCCCAGCATTTT.

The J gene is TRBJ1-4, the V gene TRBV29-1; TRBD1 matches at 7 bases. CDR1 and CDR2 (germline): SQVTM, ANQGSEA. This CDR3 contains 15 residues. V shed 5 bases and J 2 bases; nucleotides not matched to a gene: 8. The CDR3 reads CSVTGTDLTNEKLFF. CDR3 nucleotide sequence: TGCAGCGTTACCGGGACAGACCTTACTAATGAAAAACTGTTTTTT.

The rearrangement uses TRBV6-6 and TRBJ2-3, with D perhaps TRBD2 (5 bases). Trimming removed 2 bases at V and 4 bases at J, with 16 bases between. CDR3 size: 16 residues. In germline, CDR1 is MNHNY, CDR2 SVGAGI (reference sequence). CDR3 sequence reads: CASSYGLDWSSDTQYF. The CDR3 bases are TGTGCCAGCAGTTACGGGCTGGACTGGAGCTCAGATACGCAGTATTTT.

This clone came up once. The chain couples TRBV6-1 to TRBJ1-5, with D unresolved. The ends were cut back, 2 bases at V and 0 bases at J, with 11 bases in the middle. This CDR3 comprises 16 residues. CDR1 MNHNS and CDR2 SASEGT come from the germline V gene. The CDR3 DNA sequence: TGTGCCAGCAGTGAAACGAGGGATTCTAGCAATCAGCCCCAGCATTTT. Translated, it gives CASSETRDSSNQPQHF.

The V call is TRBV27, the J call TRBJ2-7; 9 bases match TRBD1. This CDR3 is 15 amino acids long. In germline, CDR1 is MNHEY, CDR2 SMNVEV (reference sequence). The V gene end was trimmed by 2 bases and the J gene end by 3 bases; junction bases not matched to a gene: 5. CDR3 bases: TGTGCCAGCAGTTTAATTACAGGGGGCTTCTACGAGCAGTACTTC. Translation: CASSLITGGFYEQYF.